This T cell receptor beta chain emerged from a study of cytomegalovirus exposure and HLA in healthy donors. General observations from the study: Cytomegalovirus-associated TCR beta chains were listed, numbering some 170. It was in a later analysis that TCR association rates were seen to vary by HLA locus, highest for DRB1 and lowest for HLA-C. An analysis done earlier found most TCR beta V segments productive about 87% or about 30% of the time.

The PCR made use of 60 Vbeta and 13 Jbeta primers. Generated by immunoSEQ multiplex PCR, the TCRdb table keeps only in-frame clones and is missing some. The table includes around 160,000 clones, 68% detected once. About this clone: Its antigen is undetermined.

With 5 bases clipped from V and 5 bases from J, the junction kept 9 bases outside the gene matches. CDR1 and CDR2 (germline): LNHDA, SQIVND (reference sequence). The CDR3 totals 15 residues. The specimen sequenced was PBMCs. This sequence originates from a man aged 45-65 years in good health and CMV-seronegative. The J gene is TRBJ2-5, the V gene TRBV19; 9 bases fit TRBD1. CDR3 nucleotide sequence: TGTGCCAGTAGTGGACAGGGGCGATCCAGGGAGACCCAGTACTTC. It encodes CASSGQGRSRETQYF.